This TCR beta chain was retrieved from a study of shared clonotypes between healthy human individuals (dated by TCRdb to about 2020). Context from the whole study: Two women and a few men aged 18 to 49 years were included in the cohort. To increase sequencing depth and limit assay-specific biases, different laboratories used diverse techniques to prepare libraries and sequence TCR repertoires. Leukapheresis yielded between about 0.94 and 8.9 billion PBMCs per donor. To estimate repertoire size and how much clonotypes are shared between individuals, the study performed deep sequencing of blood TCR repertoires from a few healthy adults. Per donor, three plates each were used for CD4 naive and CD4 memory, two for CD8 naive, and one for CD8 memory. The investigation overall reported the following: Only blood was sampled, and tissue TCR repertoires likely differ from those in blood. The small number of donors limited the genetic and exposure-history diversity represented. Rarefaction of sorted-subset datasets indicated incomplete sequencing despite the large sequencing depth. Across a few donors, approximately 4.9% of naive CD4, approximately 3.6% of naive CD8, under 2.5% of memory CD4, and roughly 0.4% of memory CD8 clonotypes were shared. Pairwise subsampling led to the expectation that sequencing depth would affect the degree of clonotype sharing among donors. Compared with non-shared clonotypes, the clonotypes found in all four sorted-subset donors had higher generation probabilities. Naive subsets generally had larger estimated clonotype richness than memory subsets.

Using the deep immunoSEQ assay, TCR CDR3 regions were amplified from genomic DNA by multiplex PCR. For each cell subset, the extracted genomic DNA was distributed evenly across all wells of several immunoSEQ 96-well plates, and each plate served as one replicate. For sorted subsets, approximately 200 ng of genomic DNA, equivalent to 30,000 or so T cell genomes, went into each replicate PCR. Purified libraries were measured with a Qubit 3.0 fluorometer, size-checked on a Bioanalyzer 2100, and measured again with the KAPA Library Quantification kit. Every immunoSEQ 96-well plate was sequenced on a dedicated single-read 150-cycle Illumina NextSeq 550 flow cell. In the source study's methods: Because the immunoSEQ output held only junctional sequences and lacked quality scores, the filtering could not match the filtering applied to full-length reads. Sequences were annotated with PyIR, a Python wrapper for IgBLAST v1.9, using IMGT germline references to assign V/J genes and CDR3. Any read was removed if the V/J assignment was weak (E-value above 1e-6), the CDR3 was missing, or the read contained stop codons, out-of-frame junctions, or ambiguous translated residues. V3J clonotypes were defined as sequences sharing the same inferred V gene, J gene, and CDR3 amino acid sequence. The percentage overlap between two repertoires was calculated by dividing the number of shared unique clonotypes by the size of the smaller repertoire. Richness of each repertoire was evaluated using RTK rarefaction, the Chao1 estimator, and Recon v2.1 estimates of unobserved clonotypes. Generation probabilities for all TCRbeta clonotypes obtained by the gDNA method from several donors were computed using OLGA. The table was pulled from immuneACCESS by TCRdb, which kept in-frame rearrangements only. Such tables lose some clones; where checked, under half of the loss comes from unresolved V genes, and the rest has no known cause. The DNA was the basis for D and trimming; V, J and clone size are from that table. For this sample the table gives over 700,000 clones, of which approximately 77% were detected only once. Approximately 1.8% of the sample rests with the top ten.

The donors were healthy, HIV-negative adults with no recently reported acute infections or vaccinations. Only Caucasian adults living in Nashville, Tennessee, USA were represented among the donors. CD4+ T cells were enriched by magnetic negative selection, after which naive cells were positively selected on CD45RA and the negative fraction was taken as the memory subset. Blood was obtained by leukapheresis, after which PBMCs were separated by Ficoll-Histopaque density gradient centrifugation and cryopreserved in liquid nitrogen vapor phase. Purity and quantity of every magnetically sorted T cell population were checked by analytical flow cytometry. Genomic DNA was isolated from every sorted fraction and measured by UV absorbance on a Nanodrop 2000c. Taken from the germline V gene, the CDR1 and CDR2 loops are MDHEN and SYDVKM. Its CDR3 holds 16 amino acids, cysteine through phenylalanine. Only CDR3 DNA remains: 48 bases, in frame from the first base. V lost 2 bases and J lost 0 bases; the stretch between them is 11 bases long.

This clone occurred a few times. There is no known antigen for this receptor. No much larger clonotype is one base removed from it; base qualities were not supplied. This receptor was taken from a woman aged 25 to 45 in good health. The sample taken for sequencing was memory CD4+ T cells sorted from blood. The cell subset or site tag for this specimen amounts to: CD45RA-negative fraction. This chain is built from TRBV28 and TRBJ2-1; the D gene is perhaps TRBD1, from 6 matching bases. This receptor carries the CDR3 CASSLNDRSSYNEQFF. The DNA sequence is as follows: TGTGCCAGCAGTTTAAATGACAGGAGCTCCTACAATGAGCAGTTCTTC. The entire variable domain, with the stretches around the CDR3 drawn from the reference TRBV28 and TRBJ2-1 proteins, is DVKVTQSSRYLVKRTGEKVFLECVQDMDHENMFWYRQDPGLGLRLIYFSYDVKMKEKGDIPEGYSVSREKKERFSLILESASTNQTSMYLCASSLNDRSSYNEQFFGPGTRLTVL.